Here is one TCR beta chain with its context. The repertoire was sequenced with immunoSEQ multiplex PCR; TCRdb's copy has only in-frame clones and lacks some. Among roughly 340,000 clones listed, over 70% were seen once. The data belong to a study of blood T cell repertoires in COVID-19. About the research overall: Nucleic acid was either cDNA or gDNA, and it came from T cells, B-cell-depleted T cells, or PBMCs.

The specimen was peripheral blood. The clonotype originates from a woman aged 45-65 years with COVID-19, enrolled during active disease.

CDR3 DNA sequence: TGTGCCATCAGTGCGTGGGGAGGGCAGGGAGGACAGCCCCAGCATTTT. Translating it yields CAISAWGGQGGQPQHF. This chain connects TRBV10-3 to TRBJ1-5; a possible D gene is TRBD1 (5 bases). Trimming left V 4 bases short and J 7 bases short, with 20 bases between. The CDR3 totals 16 residues. CDR1 and CDR2 from the germline V gene are ENHRY and SYGVKD.